These 22 T cell receptor beta chains originate from one sample sequenced in a study of graft-versus-host responses after intestinal transplantation. Measured with immunoSEQ multiplex PCR; TCRdb has only the in-frame clones, and not every one. The data contain 85,000 to 130,000 clones, over 75% of them singletons. Antigens of these TCRs are unknown. This material consisted of unstimulated CD4+ T cells sorted from spleen or lymph node cells, taken before intestinal transplant. The receptor source for this set is a human donor who received an intestinal transplant.

V is TRBV5-1 and J is TRBJ1-3, with D hard to call. Germline CDR1 reads SGHRS; CDR2 reads YFSETQ. Deletions cut 3 bases from V and 6 bases from J, with 19 bases between. The CDR3 has 16 amino acids. The CDR3 coding sequence is TGCGCCAGCAGCTCTAGGTCGGGGAGCCGCGTAAACACCATATATTTT. Translation gives CASSSRSGSRVNTIYF.

The chain is built from TRBV9 and TRBJ2-2, with 9 bases identical to TRBD1. The V gene end was trimmed by 3 bases and the J gene end by 4 bases; junction bases not matched to a gene: 4. In germline, CDR1 is SGDLS, CDR2 YYNGEE. This CDR3 contains 15 residues. CDR3: CASSARTGATGELFF. In DNA, the CDR3 is TGTGCCAGCAGCGCTCGGACAGGGGCCACCGGGGAGCTGTTTTTT.

The V and J genes are TRBV5-6 and TRBJ2-3, with D hard to call. Germline CDR1 and CDR2: SGHDT and YYEEEE. The CDR3 spans 13 residues. V was cut by 4 bases and J by 6 bases, with 12 bases left in between. The chain's CDR3 is CASSAGRADTQYF. Written as DNA, the CDR3 is TGTGCCAGCAGCGCCGGACGGGCTGATACGCAGTATTTT. The whole variable domain, remainder taken from reference TRBV5-6 and TRBJ2-3, is DAGVTQSPTHLIKTRGQQVTLRCSPKSGHDTVSWYQQALGQGPQFIFQYYEEEERQRGNFPDRFSGHQFPNYSSELNVNALLLGDSALYLCASSAGRADTQYFGPGTRLTVL.

The rearrangement uses TRBV7-9 and TRBJ2-3; possibly TRBD2 for D (5 bases). The CDR3 runs to 14 residues. Germline CDR1 SEHNR, CDR2 FQNEAQ (reference sequence). V was pared by 5 bases and J by 0 bases, with 9 bases between. CDR3 nucleotide sequence: TGTGCCAGCAGCGAGGGAATTAGCACAGATACGCAGTATTTT. Translating gives CASSEGISTDTQYF.

This clone was seen only once. The gene calls are TRBV10-1 and TRBJ2-5; 9 positions agree with TRBD1. The J call may be incorrect, as the DNA end agrees better with TRBJ2-7. CDR3 length equals 14 residues. Germline V CDR1 and CDR2: WNHNN, SYGVQD (reference sequence). In nucleotides, the CDR3 is TGCGCCAGCAGTGCCTACAGGGGGCGACACGAGCAGTACTTC. Its protein product is CASSAYRGRHEQYF.

This clone has just one count. This sequence joins TRBV7-9 and TRBJ2-5; no definite D call. The end of the DNA fits TRBJ2-7 better, so the J call may be wrong. The germline V gene encodes CDR1 SEHNR and CDR2 FQNEAQ (reference sequence). CDR3 length: 12 amino acids. The CDR3 region is CASSFSSHEQYF. The CDR3 DNA reads as TGTGCCAGCAGCTTCTCGTCACACGAGCAGTACTTC.

The chain combines TRBV29-1 with TRBJ2-5; D is unresolved. CDR1 is SQVTM and CDR2 is ANQGSEA in the germline V gene. This CDR3 comprises 10 residues. Trimming left V 4 bases short and J 4 bases short, with 4 bases between. CDR3 bases: TGCAGCGTTGCGGGAGAGACCCAGTACTTC. Its protein is CSVAGETQYF.

The chain combines TRBV5-4 with TRBJ2-3; no clear D gene. The CDR3 extends over 15 amino acids. Germline V gives CDR1 SGHNT, CDR2 YYREEE (reference sequence). The ends were cut back, 0 bases at V and 3 bases at J, with 11 bases in the middle. The CDR3 loop reads CASSLEGYRTDTQYF. DNA of the CDR3: TGTGCCAGCAGCTTGGAGGGATATCGTACAGATACGCAGTATTTT.

The rearrangement links TRBV6-1 to TRBJ2-2; no definite D call. The length of the CDR3 is 13 residues. V was shortened by 7 bases and J by 1 base, with 7 bases between the two germline ends. CDR1 and CDR2 (germline): MNHNS, SASEGT. As DNA, the CDR3 is TGTGCCAGCATTAATTGGAACACCGGGGAGCTGTTTTTT. It encodes CASINWNTGELFF.

V and J are TRBV5-1 and TRBJ2-5; 15 nucleotides line up with TRBD2. J lost 5 bases, V lost 4 bases, and 6 bases had no gene match. Germline CDR1 and CDR2: SGHRS and YFSETQ. The CDR3 length is 16 residues. The CDR3, as DNA: TGCGCCAGCAGCCTTGGACTAGCGGGGGGGCACGAGACCCAGTACTTC. This encodes CASSLGLAGGHETQYF.

The chain has TRBV6-5 and TRBJ1-4; D is unclear. V lost 6 bases and J lost 7, with 15 bases in between. CDR3 length: 14 amino acids. The V gene's germline CDR1 is MNHEY and CDR2 SVGAGI. The CDR3 DNA reads TGTGCCAGCAGAACATCAGCCTCGCCTGAAAAACTGTTTTTT. Its translation is CASRTSASPEKLFF.

This chain uses TRBV13 with TRBJ2-5; possibly TRBD1 or TRBD2 for D (5 bases each). Trimming stripped 5 bases from V and 7 bases from J, with 20 bases between. The germline gives CDR1 PRHDT, CDR2 FYEKMQ (reference sequence). The CDR3 sequence is 15 residues long. This CDR3 is CASSNRDGVGGTQYF. Here the CDR3 DNA reads TGTGCCAGCAGCAACCGGGACGGGGTTGGGGGGACCCAGTACTTC.

This sequence joins TRBV11-2 and TRBJ2-1, with 9 positions matching TRBD2. The germline gives CDR1 SGHAT, CDR2 FQNNGV. After removal of 0 bases from V and 4 bases from J, the junction contained 4 bases not matched to a gene. The CDR3 contains 16 residues. CDR3 amino acids: CASSLDSSGAYNEQFF. CDR3 sequence (DNA): TGTGCCAGCAGCTTAGATTCTAGCGGGGCGTACAATGAGCAGTTCTTC.

This clone was observed a few times. The gene calls are TRBV11-1 and TRBJ1-2; D is uncertain. This CDR3 is built from 11 residues. V was trimmed by 1 base and J by 6 bases, leaving 3 bases between them. Germline CDR1 SGHAT, CDR2 FQDESV (reference sequence). The CDR3 bases are TGTGCCAGCAGCTTAGGACATGGCTACACCTTC. It specifies CASSLGHGYTF.

The rearrangement uses TRBV6-5 and TRBJ2-5; 8 nucleotides agree with TRBD2. The trim removed 6 bases at V and 1 base at J, leaving 7 bases unmatched. Per the germline V gene, CDR1 is MNHEY and CDR2 is SVGAGI. This CDR3 is 15 amino acids long. This CDR3 reads CASRSLAGLQETQYF. The CDR3 DNA is TGTGCCAGCAGGAGTCTAGCGGGCCTCCAAGAGACCCAGTACTTC.

The chain is built from TRBV5-1 and TRBJ1-1, with D possibly being TRBD1 (5 bases). This CDR3 has 14 amino acids. CDR1 and CDR2 from the germline V gene are SGHRS and YFSETQ. The ends were cut back, 1 base at V and 3 bases at J, with 10 bases in the middle. CDR3 in DNA: TGCGCCAGCAGCTTGAGGACGGGGGACACTGAAGCTTTCTTT. Amino acids: CASSLRTGDTEAFF.

This sequence joins TRBV6-5 and TRBJ2-7, with D maybe TRBD2 (5 bases). V was clipped by 0 bases and J by 7 bases, with 10 bases between them. Germline V gene lookup returns CDR1 MNHEY and CDR2 SVGAGI. This CDR3 comprises 13 residues. CDR3: CASSYSVPGEQYF. DNA of the CDR3: TGTGCCAGCAGTTACTCTGTCCCGGGGGAGCAGTACTTC.

The chain carries TRBV5-4 and TRBJ2-1, with TRBD1 identical over 9 bases. CDR1 SGHNT and CDR2 YYREEE come from the germline V gene (reference sequence). The J segment lost 7 bases and the V segment lost 3 bases, leaving 2 bases of the junction unmatched. The CDR3 sequence is 13 residues long. The CDR3 spells CASSWDRANEQFF. DNA for the CDR3: TGTGCCAGCAGCTGGGACAGGGCGAATGAGCAGTTCTTC.

The chain has TRBV29-1 and TRBJ2-7; D might be TRBD2 (5 bases). This CDR3 has 13 amino acids. The germline V gene encodes CDR1 SQVTM and CDR2 ANQGSEA. The V and J ends lost 7 bases and 2 bases respectively, with 15 bases between them. CDR3 sequence: CSAAIGVPYEQYF. CDR3 DNA sequence: TGCAGCGCCGCAATCGGGGTTCCCTACGAGCAGTACTTC.

This sequence joins TRBV7-9 and TRBJ2-1; a possible D gene is TRBD1 (6 bases). Germline V gene lookup returns CDR1 SEHNR and CDR2 FQNEAQ (reference sequence). The CDR3 sequence is 13 residues long. Trimming cost V 5 bases and J 5 bases, with 10 bases left between them. The DNA for the CDR3 is TGTGCCAGCAGCACATACAGGGACAATGAGCAGTTCTTC. Amino acids: CASSTYRDNEQFF. The whole variable domain, remainder taken from reference TRBV7-9 and TRBJ2-1, is DTGVSQNPRHKITKRGQNVTFRCDPISEHNRLYWYRQTLGQGPEFLTYFQNEAQLEKSRLLSDRFSAERPKGSFSTLEIQRTEQGDSAMYLCASSTYRDNEQFFGPGTRLTVL.

V gene TRBV2 combines with J gene TRBJ2-1; D is uncertain. CDR3 length: 18 residues. From germline, CDR1 is SNHLY and CDR2 FYNNEI. Trimming took 2 bases from V and 5 from J, leaving 22 bases between them. CDR3 sequence: CASSESFGPTRFNNEQFF. DNA of the CDR3: TGTGCCAGCAGTGAATCCTTCGGACCCACCAGATTCAACAATGAGCAGTTCTTC.

The chain uses TRBV5-1 and TRBJ2-7; 7 positions agree with TRBD1. Germline values: CDR1 SGHRS, CDR2 YFSETQ. Losses at the gene ends were 5 bases for V and 3 bases for J; bases not matched to a gene: 8. The CDR3 has 14 residues. The CDR3 reads CASRRGTESYEQYF. In nucleotides, the CDR3 is TGCGCCAGCAGGAGGGGGACAGAGAGCTACGAGCAGTACTTC.